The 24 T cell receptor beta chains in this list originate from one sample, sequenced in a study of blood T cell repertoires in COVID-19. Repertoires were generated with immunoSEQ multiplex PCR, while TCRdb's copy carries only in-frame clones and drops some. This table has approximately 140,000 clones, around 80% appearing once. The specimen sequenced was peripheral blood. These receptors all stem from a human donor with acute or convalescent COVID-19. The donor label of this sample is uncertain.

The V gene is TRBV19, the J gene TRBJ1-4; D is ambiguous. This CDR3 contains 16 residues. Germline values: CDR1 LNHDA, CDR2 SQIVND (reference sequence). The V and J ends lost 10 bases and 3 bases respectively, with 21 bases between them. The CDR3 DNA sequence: TGTGCCACCTGGAGCGGATGGAGGTCAGCTAATGAAAAACTGTTTTTT. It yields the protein CATWSGWRSANEKLFF.

The CDR3 spells CASSLRGNSPLHF. CDR3 nucleotides: TGTGCCAGCAGCCTCAGGGGTAATTCACCCCTCCACTTT. The chain couples TRBV6-5 to TRBJ1-6, with a weak D call TRBD1 (6 bases). The CDR3 has 13 amino acids. CDR1 and CDR2 from the germline V gene are MNHEY and SVGAGI. V gave up 6 bases and J gave up 6 bases, with 9 bases separating them.

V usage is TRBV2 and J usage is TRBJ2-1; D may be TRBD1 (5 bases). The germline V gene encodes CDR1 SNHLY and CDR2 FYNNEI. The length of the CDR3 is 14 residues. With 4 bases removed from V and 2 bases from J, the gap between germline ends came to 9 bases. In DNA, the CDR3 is TGTGCCAGCAGTGGAACAGGAACCTACAATGAGCAGTTCTTC. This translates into CASSGTGTYNEQFF.

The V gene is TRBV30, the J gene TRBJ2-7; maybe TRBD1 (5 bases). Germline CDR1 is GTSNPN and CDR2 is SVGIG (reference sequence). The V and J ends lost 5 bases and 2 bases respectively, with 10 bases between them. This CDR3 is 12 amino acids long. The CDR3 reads CAWDTGTYEQYF. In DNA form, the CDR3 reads TGTGCCTGGGACACAGGAACCTACGAGCAGTACTTC.

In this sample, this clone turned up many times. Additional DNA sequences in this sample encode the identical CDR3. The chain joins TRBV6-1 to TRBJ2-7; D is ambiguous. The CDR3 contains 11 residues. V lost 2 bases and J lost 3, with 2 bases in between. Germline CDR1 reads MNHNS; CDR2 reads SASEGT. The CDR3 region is CASSELYEQYF. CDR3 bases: TGTGCCAGCAGTGAACTCTACGAGCAGTACTTC.

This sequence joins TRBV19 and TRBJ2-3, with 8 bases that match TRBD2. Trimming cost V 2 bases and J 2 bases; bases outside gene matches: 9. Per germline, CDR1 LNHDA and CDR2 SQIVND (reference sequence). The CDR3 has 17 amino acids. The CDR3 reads CASSIWLAGGSTDTQYF. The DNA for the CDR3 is TGTGCCAGTAGTATATGGCTCGCGGGGGGATCCACAGATACGCAGTATTTT.

Here the CDR3 reads CASSFGLGGTGNTIYF. CDR3 bases: TGTGCCAGCAGCTTTGGGTTAGGAGGTACTGGAAACACCATATATTTT. The chain joins TRBV7-2 to TRBJ1-3; the D is unclear. This CDR3 spans 16 amino acids. The germline V and J ends were trimmed by 3 bases and 2 bases, with 14 bases remaining between them. CDR1 is SGHTA, CDR2 FQGNSA, per germline.

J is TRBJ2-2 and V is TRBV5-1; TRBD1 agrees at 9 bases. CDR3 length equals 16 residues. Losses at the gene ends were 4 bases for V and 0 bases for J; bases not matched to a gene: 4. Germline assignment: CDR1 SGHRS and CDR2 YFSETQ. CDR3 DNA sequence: TGCGCCAGCAGCACGGGACAGGGAACGAACACCGGGGAGCTGTTTTTT. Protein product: CASSTGQGTNTGELFF.

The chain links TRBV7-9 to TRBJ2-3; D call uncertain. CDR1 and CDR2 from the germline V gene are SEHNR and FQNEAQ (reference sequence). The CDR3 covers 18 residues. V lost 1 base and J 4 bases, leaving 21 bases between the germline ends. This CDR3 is CASSLVLGEARSPDTQYF. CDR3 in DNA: TGTGCCAGCAGCTTAGTGCTTGGAGAGGCGCGATCGCCAGATACGCAGTATTTT.

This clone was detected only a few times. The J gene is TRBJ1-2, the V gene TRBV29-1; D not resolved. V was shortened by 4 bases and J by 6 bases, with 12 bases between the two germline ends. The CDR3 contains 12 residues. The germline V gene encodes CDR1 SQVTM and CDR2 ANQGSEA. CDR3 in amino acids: CSVGEPGDGYTF. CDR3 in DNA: TGCAGCGTTGGGGAACCCGGGGATGGCTACACCTTC.

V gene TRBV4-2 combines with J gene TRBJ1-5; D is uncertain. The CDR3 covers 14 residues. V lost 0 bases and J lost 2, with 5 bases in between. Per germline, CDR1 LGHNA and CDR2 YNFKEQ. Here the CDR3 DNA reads TGTGCCAGCAGCCAAGATCGGGGCAATCAGCCCCAGCATTTT. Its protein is CASSQDRGNQPQHF.

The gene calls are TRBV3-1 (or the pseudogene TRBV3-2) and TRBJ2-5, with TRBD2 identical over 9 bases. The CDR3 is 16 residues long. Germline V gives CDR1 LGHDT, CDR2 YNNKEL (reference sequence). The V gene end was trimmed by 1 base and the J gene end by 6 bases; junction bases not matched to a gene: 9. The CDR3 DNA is TGTGCCAGCAGCCAAGGCGCGGGGGGGCTTGTGAAGACCCAGTACTTC. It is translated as CASSQGAGGLVKTQYF.

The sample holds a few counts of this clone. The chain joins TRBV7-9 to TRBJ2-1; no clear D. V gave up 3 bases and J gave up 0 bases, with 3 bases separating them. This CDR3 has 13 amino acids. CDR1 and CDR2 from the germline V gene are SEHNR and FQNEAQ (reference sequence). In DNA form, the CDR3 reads TGTGCCAGCAGCTTCAGCTCCTACAATGAGCAGTTCTTC. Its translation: CASSFSSYNEQFF. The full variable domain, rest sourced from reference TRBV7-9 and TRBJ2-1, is DTGVSQNPRHKITKRGQNVTFRCDPISEHNRLYWYRQTLGQGPEFLTYFQNEAQLEKSRLLSDRFSAERPKGSFSTLEIQRTEQGDSAMYLCASSFSSYNEQFFGPGTRLTVL.

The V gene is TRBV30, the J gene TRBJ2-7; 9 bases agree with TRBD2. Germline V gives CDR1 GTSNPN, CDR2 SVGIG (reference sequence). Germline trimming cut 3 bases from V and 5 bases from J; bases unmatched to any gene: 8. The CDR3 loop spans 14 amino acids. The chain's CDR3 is CAWRRAGGNNEQYF. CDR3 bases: TGTGCCTGGAGGCGAGCGGGGGGAAATAACGAGCAGTACTTC.

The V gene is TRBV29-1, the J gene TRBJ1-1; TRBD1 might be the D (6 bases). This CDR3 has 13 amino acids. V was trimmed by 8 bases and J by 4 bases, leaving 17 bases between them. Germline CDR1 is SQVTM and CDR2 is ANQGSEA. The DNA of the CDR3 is TGCAGCCATTCGACAGGAGTGGGCACTGAAGCTTTCTTT. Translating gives CSHSTGVGTEAFF.

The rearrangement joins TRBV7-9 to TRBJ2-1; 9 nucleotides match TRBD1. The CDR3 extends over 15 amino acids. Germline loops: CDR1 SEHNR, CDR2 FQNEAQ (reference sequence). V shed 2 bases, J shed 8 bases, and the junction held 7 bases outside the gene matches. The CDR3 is CASSLITGGGDEQFF. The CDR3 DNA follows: TGTGCCAGCAGCTTAATCACAGGGGGCGGGGATGAGCAGTTCTTC.

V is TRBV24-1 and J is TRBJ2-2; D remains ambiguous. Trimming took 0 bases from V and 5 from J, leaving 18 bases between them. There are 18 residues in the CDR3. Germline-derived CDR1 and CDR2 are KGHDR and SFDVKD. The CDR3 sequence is CATSDLGSFLAWTGELFF. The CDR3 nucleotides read TGTGCCACCAGTGATTTGGGGTCCTTTTTAGCTTGGACCGGGGAGCTGTTTTTT.

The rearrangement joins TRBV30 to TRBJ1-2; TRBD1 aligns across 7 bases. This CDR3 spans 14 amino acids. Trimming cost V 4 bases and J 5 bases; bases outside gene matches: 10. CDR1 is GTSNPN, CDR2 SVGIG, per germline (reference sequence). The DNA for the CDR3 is TGTGCCTGGACCCCTAGGGGACAGATTTATGGCTACACCTTC. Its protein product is CAWTPRGQIYGYTF.

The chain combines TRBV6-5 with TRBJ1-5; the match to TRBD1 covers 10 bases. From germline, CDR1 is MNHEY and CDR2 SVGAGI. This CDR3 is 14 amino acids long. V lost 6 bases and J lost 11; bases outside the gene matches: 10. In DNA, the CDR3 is TGTGCCAGCAGCCCCGGACAGGGGGGGTGGGCCCAGCATTTT. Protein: CASSPGQGGWAQHF.

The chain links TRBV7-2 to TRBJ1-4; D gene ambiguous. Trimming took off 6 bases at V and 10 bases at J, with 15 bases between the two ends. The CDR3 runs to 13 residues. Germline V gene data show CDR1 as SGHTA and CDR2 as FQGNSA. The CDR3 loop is CASRANREGKLFF. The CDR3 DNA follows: TGTGCCAGCAGGGCTAATAGGGAGGGAAAACTGTTTTTT.

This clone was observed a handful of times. CDR3: CASSFGQEGSPLHF. DNA of the CDR3: TGTGCCAGCAGTTTTGGACAGGAGGGTTCACCCCTCCACTTT. The chain recombines TRBV6-5 with TRBJ1-6, with TRBD1 matching over 7 bases. CDR1 and CDR2 from the germline V gene are MNHEY and SVGAGI. V lost 4 bases, J lost 9 bases, and 6 bases stayed unmatched. This CDR3 is built from 14 residues.

The CDR3 sequence is CASSFGRTDTQYF. The CDR3 nucleotides are TGTGCCAGCAGCTTCGGCAGGACAGATACGCAGTATTTT. The rearrangement links TRBV5-6 to TRBJ2-3; D is undetermined. Germline assignment: CDR1 SGHDT and CDR2 YYEEEE. Trimming pared 2 bases from V and 3 bases from J, leaving 7 bases between. CDR3 length: 13 residues.

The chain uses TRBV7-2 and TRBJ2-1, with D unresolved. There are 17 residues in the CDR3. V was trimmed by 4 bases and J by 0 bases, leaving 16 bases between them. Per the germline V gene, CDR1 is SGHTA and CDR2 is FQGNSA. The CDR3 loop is CASSSAAFPISYNEQFF. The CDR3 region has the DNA TGTGCCAGCAGCTCGGCAGCGTTTCCTATCTCCTACAATGAGCAGTTCTTC.

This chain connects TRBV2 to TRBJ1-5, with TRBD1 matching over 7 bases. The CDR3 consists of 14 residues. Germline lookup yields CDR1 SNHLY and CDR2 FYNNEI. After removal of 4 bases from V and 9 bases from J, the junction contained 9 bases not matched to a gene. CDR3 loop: CASSAARGPGPQHF. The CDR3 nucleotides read TGTGCCAGCAGTGCCGCGAGGGGGCCTGGGCCCCAGCATTTT.